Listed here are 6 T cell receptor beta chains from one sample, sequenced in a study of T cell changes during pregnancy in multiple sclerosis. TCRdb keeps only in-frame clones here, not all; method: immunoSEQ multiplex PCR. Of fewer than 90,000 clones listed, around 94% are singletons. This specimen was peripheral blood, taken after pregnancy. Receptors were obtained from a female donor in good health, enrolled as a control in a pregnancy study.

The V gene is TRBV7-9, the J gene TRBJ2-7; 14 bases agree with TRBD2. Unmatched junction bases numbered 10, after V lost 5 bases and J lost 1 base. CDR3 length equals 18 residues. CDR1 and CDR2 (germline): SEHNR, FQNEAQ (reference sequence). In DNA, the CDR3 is TGTGCCAGCAGCCCGCCGGGGGGGACTAGCGGGAGTTCCTACGAGCAGTACTTC. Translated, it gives CASSPPGGTSGSSYEQYF.

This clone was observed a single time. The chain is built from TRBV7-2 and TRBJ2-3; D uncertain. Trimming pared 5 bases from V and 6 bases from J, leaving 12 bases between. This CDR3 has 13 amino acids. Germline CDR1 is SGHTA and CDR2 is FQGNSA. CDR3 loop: CASSPSLGDTQYF. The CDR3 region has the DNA TGTGCCAGCAGCCCGAGCCTGGGCGATACGCAGTATTTT.

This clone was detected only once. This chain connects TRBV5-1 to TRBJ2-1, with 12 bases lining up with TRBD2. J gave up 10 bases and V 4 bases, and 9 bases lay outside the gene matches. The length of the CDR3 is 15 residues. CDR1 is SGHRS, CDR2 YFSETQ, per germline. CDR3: CASSGGLAGNGEQFF. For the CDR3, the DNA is TGCGCCAGCAGCGGCGGACTAGCGGGAAACGGGGAGCAGTTCTTC.

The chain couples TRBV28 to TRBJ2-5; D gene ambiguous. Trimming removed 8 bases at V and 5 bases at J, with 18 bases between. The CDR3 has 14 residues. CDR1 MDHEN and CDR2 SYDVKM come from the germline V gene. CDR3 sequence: CASPSRRRWETQYF. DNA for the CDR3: TGTGCCAGCCCCTCCCGGAGACGTTGGGAGACCCAGTACTTC. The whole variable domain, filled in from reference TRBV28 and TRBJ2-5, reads DVKVTQSSRYLVKRTGEKVFLECVQDMDHENMFWYRQDPGLGLRLIYFSYDVKMKEKGDIPEGYSVSREKKERFSLILESASTNQTSMYLCASPSRRRWETQYFGPGTRLLVL.

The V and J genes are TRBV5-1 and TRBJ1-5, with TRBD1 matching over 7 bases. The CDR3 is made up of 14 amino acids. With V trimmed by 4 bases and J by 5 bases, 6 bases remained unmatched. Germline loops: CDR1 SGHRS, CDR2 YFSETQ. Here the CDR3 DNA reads TGCGCCAGCAGCCCAGGACAGGAAGATCAGCCCCAGCATTTT. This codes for CASSPGQEDQPQHF.

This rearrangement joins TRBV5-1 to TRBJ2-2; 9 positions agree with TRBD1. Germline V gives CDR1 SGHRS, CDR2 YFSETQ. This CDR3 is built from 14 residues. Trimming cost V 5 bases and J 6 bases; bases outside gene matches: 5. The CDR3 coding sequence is TGCGCCAGCAGTTCACAGGGGGCTTCCGGGGAGCTGTTTTTT. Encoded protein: CASSSQGASGELFF. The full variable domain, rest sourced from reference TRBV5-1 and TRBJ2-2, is KAGVTQTPRYLIKTRGQQVTLSCSPISGHRSVSWYQQTPGQGLQFLFEYFSETQRNKGNFPGRFSGRQFSNSRSEMNVSTLELGDSALYLCASSSQGASGELFFGEGSRLTVL.